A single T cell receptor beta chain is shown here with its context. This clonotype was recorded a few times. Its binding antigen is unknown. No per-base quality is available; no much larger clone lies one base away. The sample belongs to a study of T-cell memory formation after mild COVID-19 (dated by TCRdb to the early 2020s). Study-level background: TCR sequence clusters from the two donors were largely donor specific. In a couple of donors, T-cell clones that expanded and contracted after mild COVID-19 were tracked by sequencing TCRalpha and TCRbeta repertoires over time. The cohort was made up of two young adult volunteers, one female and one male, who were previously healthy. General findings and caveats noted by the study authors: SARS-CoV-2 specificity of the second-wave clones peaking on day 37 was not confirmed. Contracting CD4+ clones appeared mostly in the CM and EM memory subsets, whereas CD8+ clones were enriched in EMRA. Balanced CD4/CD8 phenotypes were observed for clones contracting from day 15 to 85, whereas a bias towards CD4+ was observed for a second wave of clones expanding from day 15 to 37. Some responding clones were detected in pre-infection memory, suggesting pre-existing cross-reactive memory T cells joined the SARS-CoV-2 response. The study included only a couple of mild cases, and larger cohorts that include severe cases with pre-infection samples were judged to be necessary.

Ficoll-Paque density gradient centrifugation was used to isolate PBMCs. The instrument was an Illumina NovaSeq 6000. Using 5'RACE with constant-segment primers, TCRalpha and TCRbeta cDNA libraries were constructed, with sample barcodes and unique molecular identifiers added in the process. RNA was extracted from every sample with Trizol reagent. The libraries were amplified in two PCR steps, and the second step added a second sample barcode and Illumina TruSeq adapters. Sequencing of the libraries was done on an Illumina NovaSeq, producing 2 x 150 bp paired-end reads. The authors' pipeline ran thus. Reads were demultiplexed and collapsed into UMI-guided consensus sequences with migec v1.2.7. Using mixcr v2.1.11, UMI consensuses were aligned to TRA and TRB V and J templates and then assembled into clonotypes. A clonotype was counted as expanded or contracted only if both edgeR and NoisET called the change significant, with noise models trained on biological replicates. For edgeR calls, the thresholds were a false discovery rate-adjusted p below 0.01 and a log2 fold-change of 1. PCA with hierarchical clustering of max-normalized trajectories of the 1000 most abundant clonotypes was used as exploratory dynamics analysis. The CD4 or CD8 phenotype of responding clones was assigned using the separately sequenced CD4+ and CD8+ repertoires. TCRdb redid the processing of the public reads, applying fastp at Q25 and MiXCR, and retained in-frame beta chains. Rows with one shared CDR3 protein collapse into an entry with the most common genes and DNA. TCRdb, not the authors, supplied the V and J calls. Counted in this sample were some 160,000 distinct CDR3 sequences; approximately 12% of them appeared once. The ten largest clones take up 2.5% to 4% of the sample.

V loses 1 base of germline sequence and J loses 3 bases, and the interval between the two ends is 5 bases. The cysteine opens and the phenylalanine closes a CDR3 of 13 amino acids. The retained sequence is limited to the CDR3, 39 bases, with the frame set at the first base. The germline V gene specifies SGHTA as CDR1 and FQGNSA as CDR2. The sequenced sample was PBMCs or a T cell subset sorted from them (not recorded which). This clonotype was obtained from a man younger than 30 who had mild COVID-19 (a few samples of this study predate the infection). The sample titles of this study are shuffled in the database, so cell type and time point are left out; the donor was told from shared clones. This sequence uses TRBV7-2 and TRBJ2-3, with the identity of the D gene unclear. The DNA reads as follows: TGTGCCAGCAGCTTAGAGTGGACAGATACGCAGTATTTT. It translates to CASSLEWTDTQYF.